This is a list of T cell receptor beta chains from one sample in a study of Ad26.COV2.S vaccination and SARS-CoV-2 variants. Libraries were prepared by immunoSEQ multiplex PCR; TCRdb keeps only in-frame clonotypes and omits some of them. The profile shows some 180,000 clones, 70% to 90% of them singletons. This sample comprised peripheral blood, obtained after recovery from COVID-19. All receptors come from a human donor who had recovered from COVID-19. The CDR3 runs from the conserved cysteine through the conserved F or W. Fields, in order: J gene, clone size, V gene, D gene, CDR3 DNA, CDR3 protein. A D gene is named only where the DNA matches it firmly. Clone size is shown for a subset of rows, as once, few, many or a class of expanded clone.

>TRBJ1-3|NA|TRBV5-1|NA
TGCGCCAGCAGCTCGGAGACCAAAAACACCATATATTTT
CASSSETKNTIYF
>TRBJ2-7|NA|TRBV6-5|NA
TGTGCCAGCAGGGGGACCGGGGGCAGCTACGAGCAGTACTTC
CASRGTGGSYEQYF
>TRBJ2-7|NA|TRBV10-1|NA
TGCGCCAGCAGTGAGTCCCGGGGGCTCGCCTACGAGCAGTACTTC
CASSESRGLAYEQYF
>TRBJ1-2|NA|TRBV30|NA
TGTGCCTGGAGTCAACAGGGCCCCCTGTATGGCTACACCTTC
CAWSQQGPLYGYTF
>TRBJ1-1|NA|TRBV19|TRBD1
TGTGCCAGTACCGAAGGGACAGCGAACACTGAAGCTTTCTTT
CASTEGTANTEAFF
>TRBJ2-1|NA|TRBV20-1|NA
TGCAGTGCTAGTGAGGTGGCATCCTACAATGAGCAGTTCTTC
CSASEVASYNEQFF
>TRBJ1-4|NA|TRBV19|TRBD1
TGTGCCAGTAGTTCCCGGGACAGGGGAGGCGAAAAACTGTTTTTT
CASSSRDRGGEKLFF
>TRBJ2-7|NA|TRBV4-1|TRBD1
TGCGCCAGCAGCCAAGCCCCGGGACAGGGGATCGAGCAGTACTTC
CASSQAPGQGIEQYF
>TRBJ1-4|NA|TRBV7-9|NA
TGTGCCAGCAGCTTAGAAGCGGGGAGAACTAATGAAAAACTGTTTTTT
CASSLEAGRTNEKLFF
>TRBJ2-7|NA|TRBV28|TRBD1
TGTGCCAGCAGGCCTAACAGGGGGCGATCCTACGAGCAGTACTTC
CASRPNRGRSYEQYF
>TRBJ2-1|NA|TRBV9|TRBD2
TGTGCCAGCAGCGTAGGTGGTAGCGGGAGAAATGAGCAGTTCTTC
CASSVGGSGRNEQFF
>TRBJ1-1|NA|TRBV13|NA
TGTGCCAGCAGCTTGGGCCTCGAAGCTTTCTTT
CASSLGLEAFF
>TRBJ2-2|once|TRBV7-8|NA
TGTGCCAGCAGCTCCCTAGAGGTCGGGGAGCTGTTTTTT
CASSSLEVGELFF
>TRBJ2-1|NA|TRBV11-3|NA
TGTGCCAGCAGCTTAGAACTCTCTGCCTACAATGAGCAGTTCTTC
CASSLELSAYNEQFF
>TRBJ1-6|NA|TRBV5-1|NA
TGCGCCAGCAGCCAGTCGACACCCTATAATTCACCCCTCCACTTT
CASSQSTPYNSPLHF
>TRBJ2-3|NA|TRBV27|TRBD2
TGTGCCAGCATAGGGAGCGGGGGGCCGGGCACAGATACGCAGTATTTT
CASIGSGGPGTDTQYF
>TRBJ2-7|NA|TRBV5-6|TRBD1
TGTGCCAGCAGCTCGGACAGGGGAAACTACGAGCAGTACTTC
CASSSDRGNYEQYF
>TRBJ1-4|NA|TRBV21-1|NA
TGTGCCAGCAGCTCATGGGACCGAGCTAAAGAAAAACTGTTTTTT
CASSSWDRAKEKLFF
>TRBJ2-3|NA|TRBV28|TRBD2
TGTGCCAGCAGCCCTCCCCCGATTAGCGGGGGGGTGACAGATACGCAGTATTTT
CASSPPPISGGVTDTQYF
>TRBJ1-2|NA|TRBV12-5|NA
TGTGCTAGTGGTTTGGTACTGGGAAACAGGGATTACTATGGCTACACCTTC
CASGLVLGNRDYYGYTF
>TRBJ2-3|few|TRBV11-2|NA
TGTGCCAGCAGCTTAGTCCAGGAGAAGGATACGCAGTATTTT
CASSLVQEKDTQYF
>TRBJ1-1|NA|TRBV7-9|TRBD1
TGTGCCAGCAGCGACAGGGGGAGTGAAGCTTTCTTT
CASSDRGSEAFF
>TRBJ1-2|NA|TRBV4-2|NA
TGTGCCAGCAGCCAACGCGGGAGCTATGGCTACACCTTC
CASSQRGSYGYTF
>TRBJ1-6|NA|TRBV5-6|NA
TGTGCCAGCAGCAGACTCCTGAGCTCCTATAATTCACCCCTCCACTTT
CASSRLLSSYNSPLHF
>TRBJ2-7|NA|TRBV7-2|NA
TGTGCCAGCAGCTCCTCCCCCGTGGGGTCCTACGAGCAGTACTTC
CASSSSPVGSYEQYF
>TRBJ2-5|NA|TRBV7-3|NA
TGTGCCAGCAGCTCGGGGCCAGCCCAAGAGACCCAGTACTTC
CASSSGPAQETQYF
>TRBJ1-1|NA|TRBV5-1|NA
TGCGCCAGCCGGAAGGGTTCGAACACTGAAGCTTTCTTT
CASRKGSNTEAFF
>TRBJ1-1|once|TRBV2|NA
TGTGCCAGCAGTGGGCAGGGAATCTCCACTGAAGCTTTCTTT
CASSGQGISTEAFF
>TRBJ2-7|NA|TRBV28|TRBD2
TGTGCCAGCAGTCCCATTCACCAGGGACTAGCGGGACTCTACGAGCAGTACTTC
CASSPIHQGLAGLYEQYF
>TRBJ2-6|NA|TRBV2|NA
TGTGCCAGCAGTGTACGGGGGCCCGGGGCCAACGTCCTGACTTTC
CASSVRGPGANVLTF
>TRBJ2-7|NA|TRBV5-1|NA
TGCGCCAGCAGCTCCAATCAACAGGGACTCTACTTC
CASSSNQQGLYF
>TRBJ2-1|NA|TRBV7-3|NA
TGTGCCAGCAGCTTCTTTTTCGGGACTTCCTCCTACAATGAGCAGTTCTTC
CASSFFFGTSSYNEQFF
>TRBJ1-6|NA|TRBV2|NA
TGTGCCAGCAGTCCCACAGAGACCTCCTATAATTCACCCCTCCACTTT
CASSPTETSYNSPLHF
>TRBJ2-2|NA|TRBV5-1|TRBD1
TGCGCCAGCAGCTTGAGGGGACAGGGCGGCACCGGGGAGCTGTTTTTT
CASSLRGQGGTGELFF
>TRBJ2-3|NA|TRBV24-1|TRBD2
TGTGCCACCAGTGATCCGGGGGGGACTAGCACAGATACGCAGTATTTT
CATSDPGGTSTDTQYF
>TRBJ1-5|NA|TRBV19|NA
TGTGCCAGTAGTATACAGGGAATGGCCAATCAGCCCCAGCATTTT
CASSIQGMANQPQHF
>TRBJ1-3|NA|TRBV30|NA
TGTGCCCGACGATCCGGAAACACCATATATTTT
CARRSGNTIYF
>TRBJ1-1|NA|TRBV15|NA
TGTGCCACCTCCAGTGGGGGGGGGAACACTGAAGCTTTCTTT
CATSSGGGNTEAFF
>TRBJ1-2|NA|TRBV2|TRBD1
TGTGCCAGCGCCGGGACAGCCATATATGGCTACACCTTC
CASAGTAIYGYTF
>TRBJ2-5|few|TRBV4-2|TRBD2
TGTGCCAGCAGCCAAGATCATAGCGGGGGGCGGGAGACCCAGTACTTC
CASSQDHSGGRETQYF
>TRBJ1-4|NA|TRBV7-9|NA
TGTGCCAGCACCGGGGCATTCGTCGCAACTAATGAAAAACTGTTTTTT
CASTGAFVATNEKLFF
>TRBJ2-1|NA|TRBV19|NA
TGTGCCAGTAGTACCCCCAGGAGCGGGTCCTACAATGAGCAGTTCTTC
CASSTPRSGSYNEQFF
>TRBJ2-1|NA|TRBV10-1|NA
TGCGCCAGCAGTGACAGCGCAGGCAAAATCTACAATGAGCAGTTCTTC
CASSDSAGKIYNEQFF
>TRBJ2-3|NA|TRBV7-2|NA
TGTGCCAGCAGCTTCCAGAACACAGATACGCAGTATTTT
CASSFQNTDTQYF
>TRBJ1-2|NA|TRBV7-3|NA
TGTGCCAGCAGCTTAATACATGAGGCGACTATAGGTGGCTACACCTTC
CASSLIHEATIGGYTF
>TRBJ1-3|NA|TRBV20-1|NA
TGCAGTGCTGCTGGGGGAAACACCATATATTTT
CSAAGGNTIYF
>TRBJ1-2|NA|TRBV15|NA
TGTGCCACCAGCAGGAGAACTTCGGGGGATGGCTACACCTTC
CATSRRTSGDGYTF
>TRBJ1-5|few|TRBV9|NA
TGTGCCAGCAGCACCGGGGGTTCCTTAGGGCAGCCCCAGCATTTT
CASSTGGSLGQPQHF
>TRBJ2-1|NA|TRBV9|TRBD2
TGTGCCAGCAGCGTAGAAGCTAGCGGGAGCTATGAGCAGTTCTTC
CASSVEASGSYEQFF
>TRBJ2-5|NA|TRBV6-5|NA
TGTGCCAGCAGTTACTCGGAGAGCTTCAGAGGGACCCAGTACTTC
CASSYSESFRGTQYF
>TRBJ2-2|NA|TRBV19|NA
TGTGCCAGTAGTATCTTTAGGGGATACACCGGGGAGCTGTTTTTT
CASSIFRGYTGELFF
>TRBJ1-2|NA|TRBV19|NA
TGTGCCAGTAGTATTTCCGCGACTGGAATTACTTTCGGTGGCTACACCTTC
CASSISATGITFGGYTF
>TRBJ2-5|NA|TRBV15|TRBD2
TGTGCCACCAGCAGGGGGGTGGTAGCGGGGGCACAAGAGACCCAGTACTTC
CATSRGVVAGAQETQYF
>TRBJ1-6|NA|TRBV19|NA
TGTGCCAGTAGTATTAGGGTAGGGCTGGATTCACCCCTCCACTTT
CASSIRVGLDSPLHF
>TRBJ1-5|NA|TRBV7-2|NA
TGTGCCAGCAGCTTTTCAAAACAGCCCCAGCATTTT
CASSFSKQPQHF
>TRBJ2-5|NA|TRBV14|NA
TGTGCCAGCAGCCAAGATGGAGGAGTAGACGGGGAAGAGGAGAGGACCCAGTACTTC
CASSQDGGVDGEEERTQYF
>TRBJ1-5|NA|TRBV19|TRBD1
TGTGCCAGTAGTATGACAGGGGAAGGCAATCAGCCCCAGCATTTT
CASSMTGEGNQPQHF